A selection of T cell receptor beta chains follows, all from one sample in a study of shared clonotypes between healthy human individuals. TCRdb keeps only in-frame clones here, not all; method: immunoSEQ multiplex PCR. In the table there are a few million clones, around 92% of which are singletons. The sample consisted of naive CD4+ T cells from PBMCs. These receptors all stem from a man in his late teens or twenties in good health. Some clones in this sample may be carry-over from other donors' samples. The CDR3 runs from the conserved cysteine through the conserved F or W. The D gene is left open where the match is weak. Clone size is not always given. Where it is, it says once, few, many or a class for expanded clones.

j_call,d_call,v_call,clone_size,cdr3_aa,cdr3_nt
TRBJ1-1,TRBD1,TRBV29-1,.,CSVGTDRGPEAFF,TGCAGCGTTGGAACGGACAGGGGGCCTGAAGCTTTCTTT
TRBJ2-7,TRBD2,TRBV11-2,.,CASSARGTSVYEQYF,TGTGCCAGCAGCGCCCGCGGGACTAGCGTTTACGAGCAGTACTTC
TRBJ1-5,.,TRBV28,.,CASSPDRLETGDSNQPQHF,TGTGCCAGCAGCCCCGACCGGCTGGAGACTGGGGATAGCAATCAGCCCCAGCATTTT
TRBJ1-2,.,TRBV30,.,CAWSLPPNYGYTF,TGTGCCTGGAGTTTACCGCCTAACTATGGCTACACCTTC
TRBJ1-5,TRBD1,TRBV6-6,.,CASRMGQPNQPQHF,TGTGCCAGCAGGATGGGACAGCCTAATCAGCCCCAGCATTTT
TRBJ2-7,.,TRBV25-1,.,CASSSSRGSPYEQYF,TGTGCCAGCAGCTCGAGTAGGGGTTCCCCCTACGAGCAGTACTTC
TRBJ2-4,.,TRBV7-2,.,CASSLTGGQNIQYF,TGTGCCAGCAGCTTAACGGGTGGACAAAACATTCAGTACTTC
TRBJ2-1,.,TRBV19,.,CASSMRGTNQYNEQFF,TGTGCCAGTAGTATGCGGGGAACCAACCAATACAATGAGCAGTTCTTC
TRBJ2-7,TRBD1,TRBV6-6,once,CASRTGTGSYEQYF,TGTGCCAGCAGGACCGGGACAGGGTCCTACGAGCAGTACTTC
TRBJ2-5,TRBD1,TRBV6-1,.,CASSADRGGETQYF,TGTGCCAGCAGCGCTGACAGGGGGGGAGAGACCCAGTACTTC
TRBJ2-4,TRBD2,TRBV7-2,once,CASSLDLAGGRNIQYF,TGTGCCAGCAGCTTAGATCTAGCGGGAGGAAGAAACATTCAGTACTTC
TRBJ2-2,.,TRBV6-5,.,CASSSPGRGELFF,TGTGCCAGCAGTTCCCCGGGCAGGGGGGAGCTGTTTTTT
TRBJ1-1,TRBD1,TRBV11-2,.,CASSRSRGQGESNTEAFF,TGTGCCAGCAGCAGATCCAGGGGGCAGGGGGAGTCGAACACTGAAGCTTTCTTT
TRBJ1-2,TRBD1,TRBV29-1,.,CSVGTGADYGYTF,TGCAGCGTGGGGACAGGGGCAGACTATGGCTACACCTTC
TRBJ1-1,.,TRBV30,.,CAWSVWEKDTEAFF,TGTGCCTGGAGTGTATGGGAGAAAGACACTGAAGCTTTCTTT
TRBJ2-1,.,TRBV9,.,CASSGGLVADNEQFF,TGTGCCAGCAGCGGGGGGCTGGTAGCGGACAATGAGCAGTTCTTC
TRBJ2-5,.,TRBV19,.,CATRGVKETQYF,TGTGCCACCCGCGGGGTTAAAGAGACCCAGTACTTC
TRBJ1-2,.,TRBV21-1,.,CASSAPRAPTGGYTF,TGTGCCAGCAGCGCACCTCGGGCCCCTACAGGGGGTTACACCTTC
TRBJ2-5,.,TRBV6-1,.,CASSEYVRMQETQYF,TGTGCCAGCAGTGAATATGTCAGGATGCAAGAGACCCAGTACTTC
TRBJ2-3,.,TRBV7-3,.,CASSRKSGTPRQYF,TGTGCCAGCAGTCGGAAATCCGGGACCCCGCGTCAGTATTTT
TRBJ2-6,.,TRBV2,few,CASSASRSGANVLTF,TGTGCCAGCAGCGCATCCCGTTCTGGGGCCAACGTCCTGACTTTC
TRBJ1-1,.,TRBV6-5,.,CASSSGGNTEAFF,TGTGCCAGCAGCTCTGGGGGGAACACTGAAGCTTTCTTT
TRBJ2-7,.,TRBV19,.,CASSIAPHYEQYF,TGTGCCAGTAGTATAGCCCCCCACTACGAGCAGTACTTC
TRBJ2-5,TRBD2,TRBV7-2,.,CASTLGGGRGEETQYF,TGTGCCAGCACCCTAGGGGGCGGGAGGGGCGAAGAGACCCAGTACTTC
TRBJ2-2,.,TRBV28,few,CASSLRNTGELFF,TGTGCCAGCAGTTTACGGAACACCGGGGAGCTGTTTTTT
TRBJ2-3,TRBD2,TRBV18,.,CASRPRGRATDTQYF,TGTGCCAGCCGCCCTCGCGGGAGGGCAACAGATACGCAGTATTTT
TRBJ2-1,TRBD2,TRBV9,.,CASSESGRVPLGEQFF,TGTGCCAGCAGCGAGAGCGGGAGGGTTCCTTTAGGTGAGCAGTTCTTC
TRBJ2-7,.,TRBV7-2,.,CASSLGTAYEQYF,TGTGCCAGCAGCCTCGGGACCGCCTACGAGCAGTACTTC
TRBJ1-1,.,TRBV5-4,.,CASSDKGQHNTEAFF,TGTGCCAGCAGCGACAAGGGACAACATAACACTGAAGCTTTCTTT
TRBJ1-2,.,TRBV7-2,.,CASSLSPARSYGYTF,TGTGCCAGCAGCTTATCTCCCGCCAGGTCCTATGGCTACACCTTC
TRBJ1-5,.,TRBV7-2,once,CASSLGGPRAQHF,TGTGCCAGCAGCTTGGGCGGGCCTCGAGCCCAGCATTTT
TRBJ2-3,.,TRBV6-6,.,CAIKTSTDTQYF,TGTGCCATCAAGACGAGCACAGATACGCAGTATTTT
TRBJ2-1,TRBD2,TRBV7-6,.,CASSLGVLAGDPYNEQFF,TGTGCCAGCAGCTTAGGGGTACTAGCGGGAGACCCCTACAATGAGCAGTTCTTC
TRBJ2-4,.,TRBV10-1,.,CASSESESQGAKNIQYF,TGCGCCAGCAGTGAGTCGGAAAGTCAAGGGGCCAAAAACATTCAGTACTTC
TRBJ1-1,.,TRBV18,once,CASSPLHRDLNTEAFF,TGTGCCAGCTCACCTCTTCACCGGGATCTGAACACTGAAGCTTTCTTT
TRBJ2-5,.,TRBV5-1,.,CASSPIGYQETQYF,TGCGCCAGCAGCCCGATCGGGTACCAAGAGACCCAGTACTTC
TRBJ2-6,.,TRBV6-1,.,CASRGPGANVLTF,TGTGCCAGCAGGGGGCCTGGGGCCAACGTCCTGACTTTC
TRBJ2-2,.,TRBV28,.,CASRSGQNTGELFF,TGTGCCAGCAGGTCGGGACAGAACACCGGGGAGCTGTTTTTT
TRBJ2-5,.,TRBV7-2,once,CASSLNAPGAQYF,TGTGCCAGCAGCTTAAATGCTCCCGGAGCCCAGTACTTC
TRBJ2-5,TRBD2,TRBV28,.,CASSLAASGDQETQYF,TGTGCCAGCAGTTTAGCGGCTAGCGGGGACCAAGAGACCCAGTACTTC
TRBJ2-1,TRBD2,TRBV30,few,CAWRGLSGSSYNEQFF,TGTGCCTGGAGAGGACTGAGCGGGAGCTCCTACAATGAGCAGTTCTTC
TRBJ2-1,.,TRBV11-3,few,CASGIEGEQFF,TGTGCCAGCGGTATAGAGGGTGAGCAGTTCTTC
TRBJ1-2,TRBD1,TRBV6-5,.,CASSNTDRGYGYTF,TGTGCCAGCAGCAATACGGACAGGGGCTATGGCTACACCTTC
TRBJ2-7,.,TRBV7-2,.,CASSLAESLYEQYF,TGTGCCAGCAGCTTAGCGGAGAGTTTATACGAGCAGTACTTC
TRBJ2-5,.,TRBV5-1,.,CASSPGSGETQYF,TGCGCCAGCAGCCCCGGATCGGGGGAGACCCAGTACTTC
TRBJ2-3,TRBD2,TRBV11-2,once,CASSFLTSSFTDTQYF,TGTGCCAGCAGCTTTTTGACTAGCAGCTTCACAGATACGCAGTATTTT
TRBJ2-4,.,TRBV7-2,.,CASSSARSRGIQYF,TGTGCCAGCAGCTCGGCTAGGTCCCGTGGCATTCAGTACTTC
TRBJ1-1,.,TRBV2,few,CASRQQQNINTEAFF,TGTGCCAGCCGGCAGCAACAAAATATTAACACTGAAGCTTTCTTT
TRBJ2-2,.,TRBV15,once,CATSRAVTPDGELFF,TGTGCCACCAGCAGAGCAGTGACCCCCGACGGGGAGCTGTTTTTT
TRBJ2-5,TRBD1,TRBV5-1,.,CASSLRISDRVIQETQYF,TGCGCCAGCAGCCTCCGGATTAGCGACAGGGTGATTCAAGAGACCCAGTACTTC
TRBJ2-7,TRBD1,TRBV6-1,.,CAGLGGRGSYEQYF,TGTGCCGGACTTGGGGGCAGGGGGTCCTACGAGCAGTACTTC
TRBJ2-1,TRBD2,TRBV5-4,once,CASSLTRGLAGGPGTEQFF,TGTGCCAGCAGCTTGACCCGAGGACTAGCGGGGGGACCCGGCACTGAGCAGTTCTTC
TRBJ1-5,TRBD1,TRBV28,.,CASSSPGQGNQPQHF,TGTGCCAGCAGCAGCCCGGGACAGGGTAATCAGCCCCAGCATTTT
TRBJ2-7,.,TRBV18,.,CASSPPPGLTNYEQYF,TGTGCCAGCTCACCCCCCCCGGGACTCACTAACTACGAGCAGTACTTC
TRBJ2-2,.,TRBV7-2,.,CASSLWDTGELFF,TGTGCCAGCAGCCTATGGGACACCGGGGAGCTGTTTTTT